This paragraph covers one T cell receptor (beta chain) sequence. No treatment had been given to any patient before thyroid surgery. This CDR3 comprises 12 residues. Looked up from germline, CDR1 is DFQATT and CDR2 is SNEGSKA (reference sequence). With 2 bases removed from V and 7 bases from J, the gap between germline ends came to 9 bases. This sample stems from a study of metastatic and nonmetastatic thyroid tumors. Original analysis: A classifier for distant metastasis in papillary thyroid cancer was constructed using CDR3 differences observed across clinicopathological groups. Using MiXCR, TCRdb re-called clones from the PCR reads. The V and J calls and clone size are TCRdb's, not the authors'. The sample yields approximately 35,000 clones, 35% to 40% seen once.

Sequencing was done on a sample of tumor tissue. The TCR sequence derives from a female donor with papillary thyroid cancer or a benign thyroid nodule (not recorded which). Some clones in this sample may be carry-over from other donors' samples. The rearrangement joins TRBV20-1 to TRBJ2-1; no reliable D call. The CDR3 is CSARSHSNEQFF. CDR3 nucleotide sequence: TGCAGTGCTAGATCCCATTCTAATGAGCAGTTCTTC.